This T cell receptor (beta chain) was recovered during a study of post-analysis software for immune sequencing data. About the study: The study covered relapsing-remitting, secondary progressive and progressive-relapsing courses of multiple sclerosis.

Points from the study as a whole: Same-batch preparations were strongly co-clustered by F measure. When patients were compared with controls, five TRBV segments were more frequent, TRBV5-6, TRBV5-1 and TRBV20-1 among them.

Carried by the TCR beta cDNA libraries were unique molecular identifiers. Input populations of roughly 0.95 to 10 million T cells gave rise to approximately 480,000 cDNA molecules. MiXCR, applied by TCRdb to the PCR reads, yields one record per CDR3 protein. Of roughly 150,000 distinct CDR3 sequences detected, around 36% appear once; the ten largest clones hold under 30%. The CDR3 is made up of 14 amino acids. Trimming removed 1 base at V and 4 bases at J, with 10 bases between. Germline V CDR1 and CDR2: LNHNV, YYDKDF (reference sequence). Regarding this clonotype: Its specificity is not known.

The TCR originated in a girl under 18 with multiple sclerosis. Sequencing was performed on blood, taken after autologous hematopoietic stem cell transplantation. The chain links TRBV15 to TRBJ1-1, with unresolved D. This chain's CDR3 is CATSRGYRVTEAFF. DNA of the CDR3: TGTGCCACCAGCAGAGGCTATCGGGTCACTGAAGCTTTCTTT. The entire variable domain, with the rest obtained from reference TRBV15 and TRBJ1-1, is as follows: DAMVIQNPRYQVTQFGKPVTLSCSQTLNHNVMYWYQQKSSQAPKLLFHYYDKDFNNEADTPDNFQSRRPNTSFCFLDIRSPGLGDTAMYLCATSRGYRVTEAFFGQGTRLTVV.